These 12 T cell receptor beta chains were all obtained from the same sample, sequenced in a study of radiation and T cells in renal cell carcinoma. The protocol was immunoSEQ multiplex PCR, while the TCRdb copy is restricted to in-frame clones and leaves out a portion. The sample shows fewer than 200,000 clones, about 87% of them seen only once. The time point here: blood 4 weeks post-SBRT, at nephrectomy. The treatment is: 15 Gy SBRT to primary tumor, nephrectomy 4 weeks later. The source material was blood, sampled from a patient whose treatment included radiotherapy and nephrectomy. The receptors were sampled from a woman in her fifties or sixties with renal cell carcinoma.

V and J are TRBV7-2 and TRBJ2-7; tentatively, D is TRBD1 (7 bases). V lost 2 bases to trimming and J lost 0 bases, with 11 bases between them. The CDR3 is made up of 15 amino acids. Germline values: CDR1 SGHTA, CDR2 FQGNSA. In DNA form, the CDR3 reads TGTGCCAGCAGCTTACAGGGGGGAAGCTCCTACGAGCAGTACTTC. Its protein is CASSLQGGSSYEQYF.

This chain links TRBV14 with TRBJ1-6; no clear D gene. The CDR3 length is 14 residues. Trimming took 0 bases from V and 4 from J, leaving 4 bases between them. Germline CDR1 SGHDN, CDR2 FVKESK. DNA for the CDR3: TGTGCCAGCAGCCAAGATATGTATAATTCACCCCTCCACTTT. It translates to CASSQDMYNSPLHF.

This clone turned up a few times. The CDR3 sequence: CASSLPGQGTEAFF. In DNA form, the CDR3 reads TGCGCCAGCAGCTTACCGGGACAGGGAACTGAAGCTTTCTTT. The J gene is TRBJ1-1, the V gene TRBV5-1, with 9 bases aligning to TRBD1. The CDR3 runs 14 residues. Germline V gene data show CDR1 as SGHRS and CDR2 as YFSETQ. With V trimmed by 2 bases and J by 5 bases, 4 bases remained unmatched.

The chain links TRBV25-1 to TRBJ1-1, with a tentative D call TRBD1 (5 bases). V lost 3 bases, J lost 4 bases, and 18 bases lay in between. This CDR3 region has 16 residues. Germline V CDR1 and CDR2: MGHDK, SYGVNS. CDR3 amino acids: CASSEHWVRGGTEAFF. CDR3 in DNA: TGTGCCAGCAGTGAGCACTGGGTGCGGGGCGGCACTGAAGCTTTCTTT.

The gene calls are TRBV4-1 and TRBJ2-1; 11 bases are shared with TRBD2. CDR1 MGHRA and CDR2 YSYEKL come from the germline V gene. The CDR3 sequence is 18 residues long. J gave up 1 base and V 8 bases, and 13 bases lay outside the gene matches. The CDR3 here is CASAASSGGAPSYNEQFF. Written as DNA, the CDR3 is TGCGCCAGCGCCGCCAGTAGCGGGGGGGCTCCTTCCTACAATGAGCAGTTCTTC.

V and J are TRBV6-1 and TRBJ1-1; 7 bases are shared with TRBD1. CDR3 length equals 13 residues. The V gene's germline CDR1 is MNHNS and CDR2 SASEGT. With 6 bases clipped from V and 1 base from J, the junction kept 2 bases outside the gene matches. The CDR3 DNA is TGTGCCAGCAGAGACAGGGAGAACACTGAAGCTTTCTTT. Amino acids: CASRDRENTEAFF.

This clone has only one observation. J is TRBJ2-3 and V is TRBV6-1; D remains unclear. This CDR3 is built from 11 residues. Germline V gene data show CDR1 as MNHNS and CDR2 as SASEGT. V was clipped by 3 bases and J by 5 bases, with 3 bases between them. In DNA form, the CDR3 reads TGTGCCAGCAGTGATATAGATACGCAGTATTTT. The encoded protein is CASSDIDTQYF.

This chain connects TRBV29-1 to TRBJ1-2; 9 nucleotides align to TRBD1. The CDR3 spans 12 residues. Germline CDR1 reads SQVTM; CDR2 reads ANQGSEA. The CDR3 DNA is TGCAGTCTTCGGACAGGGGACTATGGCTACACCTTC. It yields the protein CSLRTGDYGYTF.

The V and J genes are TRBV7-2 and TRBJ1-2; no firm D call. Trimming stripped 2 bases from V and 1 base from J, with 11 bases between. CDR1 and CDR2 (germline): SGHTA, FQGNSA. CDR3 size: 15 residues. The CDR3: CASSLPDTYNYGYTF. DNA of the CDR3: TGTGCCAGCAGCTTACCAGACACATATAACTATGGCTACACCTTC.

J is TRBJ2-7 and V is TRBV19; possibly TRBD1 for D (7 bases). CDR3 length equals 13 residues. Germline V CDR1 and CDR2: LNHDA, SQIVND (reference sequence). Trimming pared 5 bases from V and 6 bases from J, leaving 14 bases between. CDR3 nucleotides: TGTGCCAGTAGTTCAACAGGGGACTCCGAGCAGTACTTC. Translated, it gives CASSSTGDSEQYF.

The V gene is TRBV6-1, the J gene TRBJ2-2, with 8 bases aligning to TRBD2. The germline V gene encodes CDR1 MNHNS and CDR2 SASEGT. V gave up 6 bases and J gave up 6 bases; unmatched junction bases: 9. This CDR3 is built from 15 residues. This CDR3 reads CASRYGGALAGELFF. The CDR3 nucleotides are TGTGCCAGCAGATACGGGGGGGCCCTTGCCGGGGAGCTGTTTTTT.

The CDR3 nucleotides are TGTGCCAGCAGAGGCCCCAACACTGAAGCTTTCTTT. It is translated as CASRGPNTEAFF. The V call is TRBV28, the J call TRBJ1-1; unclear D gene. CDR1 and CDR2 from the germline V gene are MDHEN and SYDVKM. The length of the CDR3 is 12 residues. Trimming cost V 6 bases and J 2 bases, with 7 bases left between them. Together with reference TRBV28 and TRBJ1-1, the CDR3 gives the full variable domain: DVKVTQSSRYLVKRTGEKVFLECVQDMDHENMFWYRQDPGLGLRLIYFSYDVKMKEKGDIPEGYSVSREKKERFSLILESASTNQTSMYLCASRGPNTEAFFGQGTRLTVV.